The clone carrying this T cell receptor beta chain was detected a few times. The antigen remains undetermined. Primers included in the PCR were 60 Vbeta and 13 Jbeta primers. Clones were sequenced by immunoSEQ multiplex PCR, and TCRdb holds only the in-frame ones, with some missing. The sample consists of some 40,000 clones, 45% to 55% of them appearing once. The sample belongs to a study of cytomegalovirus exposure and HLA in healthy donors. The CDR3 covers 14 residues. CDR1 is SNHLY, CDR2 FYNNEI, per germline. J lost 2 bases, V lost 3 bases, and 4 bases had no gene match. General study points: Through in vitro validation, three CMV-associated chains were shown to be specific for CMV antigens. For cytomegalovirus status, the classifier reportedly gave diagnoses with high specificity and sensitivity. According to the study, 180 or so TCR beta chains were cytomegalovirus-associated. What a later analysis showed was that several of the most significant clusters appeared linked to common viral pathogens.

This chain joins TRBV2 and TRBJ2-7; 7 nucleotides match TRBD1. The TCR was taken from a woman between 40 and 50 years old in good health and CMV-seropositive. The sample was PBMCs. The CDR3 loop is CASSDTGVTYEQYF. The CDR3 DNA sequence: TGTGCCAGCAGTGATACAGGGGTAACCTACGAGCAGTACTTC.